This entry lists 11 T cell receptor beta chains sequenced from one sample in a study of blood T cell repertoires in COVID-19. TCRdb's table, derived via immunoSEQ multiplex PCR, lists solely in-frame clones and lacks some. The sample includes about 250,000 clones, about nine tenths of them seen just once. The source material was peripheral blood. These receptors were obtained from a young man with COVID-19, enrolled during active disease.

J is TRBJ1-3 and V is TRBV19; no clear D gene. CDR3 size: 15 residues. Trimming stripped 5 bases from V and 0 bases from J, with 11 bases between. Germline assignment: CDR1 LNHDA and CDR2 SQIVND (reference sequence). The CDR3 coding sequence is TGTGCCAGTAGTTTCAACCGGGACTCTGGAAACACCATATATTTT. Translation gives CASSFNRDSGNTIYF.

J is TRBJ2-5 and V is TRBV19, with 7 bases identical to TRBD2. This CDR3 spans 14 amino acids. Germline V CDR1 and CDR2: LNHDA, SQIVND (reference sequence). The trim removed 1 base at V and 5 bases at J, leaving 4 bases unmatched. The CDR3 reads CASSIALAVETQYF. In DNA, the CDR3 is TGTGCCAGTAGTATAGCCCTAGCGGTGGAGACCCAGTACTTC.

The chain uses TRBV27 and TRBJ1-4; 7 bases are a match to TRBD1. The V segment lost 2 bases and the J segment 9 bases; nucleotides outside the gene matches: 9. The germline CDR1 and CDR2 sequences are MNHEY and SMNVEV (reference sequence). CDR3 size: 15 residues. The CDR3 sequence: CASSLGSGGIQKLFF. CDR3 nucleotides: TGTGCCAGCAGTTTAGGATCAGGGGGAATTCAAAAACTGTTTTTT. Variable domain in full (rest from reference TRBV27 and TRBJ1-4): EAQVTQNPRYLITVTGKKLTVTCSQNMNHEYMSWYRQDPGLGLRQIYYSMNVEVTDKGDVPEGYKVSRKEKRNFPLILESPSPNQTSLYFCASSLGSGGIQKLFFGSGTQLSVL.

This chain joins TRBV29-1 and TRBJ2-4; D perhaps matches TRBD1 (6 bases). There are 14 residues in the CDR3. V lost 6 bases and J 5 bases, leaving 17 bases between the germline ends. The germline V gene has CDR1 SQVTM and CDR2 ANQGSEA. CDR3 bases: TGCAGCGTCTACCAGGGGATTATGGAAAACATTCAGTACTTC. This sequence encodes CSVYQGIMENIQYF.

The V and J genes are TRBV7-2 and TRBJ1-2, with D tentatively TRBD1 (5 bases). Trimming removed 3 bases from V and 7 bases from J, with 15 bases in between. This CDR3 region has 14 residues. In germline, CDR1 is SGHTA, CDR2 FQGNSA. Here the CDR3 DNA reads TGTGCCAGCAGCTTCGTTCAGGGATCTCCTGGCTACACCTTC. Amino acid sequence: CASSFVQGSPGYTF.

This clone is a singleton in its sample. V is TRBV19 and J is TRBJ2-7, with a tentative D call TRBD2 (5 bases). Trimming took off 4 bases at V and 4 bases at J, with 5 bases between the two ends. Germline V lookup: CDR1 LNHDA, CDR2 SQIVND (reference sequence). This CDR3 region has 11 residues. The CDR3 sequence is CASSRGYEQYF. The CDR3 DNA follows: TGTGCCAGTAGTAGAGGGTACGAGCAGTACTTC.

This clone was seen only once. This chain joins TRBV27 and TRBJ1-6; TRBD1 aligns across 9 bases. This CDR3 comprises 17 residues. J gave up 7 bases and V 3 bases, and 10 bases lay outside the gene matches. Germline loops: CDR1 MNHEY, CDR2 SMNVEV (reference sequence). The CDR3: CASSLGFWDRENSPLHF. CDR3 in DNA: TGTGCCAGCAGTTTGGGTTTTTGGGACAGGGAGAATTCACCCCTCCACTTT.

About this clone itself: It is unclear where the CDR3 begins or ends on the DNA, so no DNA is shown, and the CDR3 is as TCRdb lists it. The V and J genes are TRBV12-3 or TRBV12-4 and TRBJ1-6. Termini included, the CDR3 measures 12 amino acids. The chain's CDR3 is CASSTSGAPLHF.

The CDR3, as DNA: TGTGCCAGCAGCTTAGATACAGAATATGGCTACACCTTC. Its translation: CASSLDTEYGYTF. The chain joins TRBV7-9 to TRBJ1-2; D not resolved. The CDR3 extends over 13 amino acids. Trimming took 1 base from V and 5 from J, leaving 8 bases between them. Germline assignment: CDR1 SEHNR and CDR2 FQNEAQ (reference sequence). Supplemented by reference TRBV7-9 and TRBJ1-2, the full variable domain reads DTGVSQNPRHKITKRGQNVTFRCDPISEHNRLYWYRQTLGQGPEFLTYFQNEAQLEKSRLLSDRFSAERPKGSFSTLEIQRTEQGDSAMYLCASSLDTEYGYTFGSGTRLTVV.

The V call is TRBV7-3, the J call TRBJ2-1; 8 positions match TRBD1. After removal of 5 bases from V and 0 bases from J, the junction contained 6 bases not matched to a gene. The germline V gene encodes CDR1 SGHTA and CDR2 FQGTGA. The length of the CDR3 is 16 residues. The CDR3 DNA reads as TGTGCCAGCAGCCCCCGGACAGGGAGCTCCTACAATGAGCAGTTCTTC. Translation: CASSPRTGSSYNEQFF.

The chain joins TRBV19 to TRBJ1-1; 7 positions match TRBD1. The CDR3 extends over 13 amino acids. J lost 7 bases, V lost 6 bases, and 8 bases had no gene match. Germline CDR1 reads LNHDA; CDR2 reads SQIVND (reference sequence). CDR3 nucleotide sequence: TGTGCCAGTAGCAGGGGACAGCTCCGTGAAGCTTTCTTT. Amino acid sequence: CASSRGQLREAFF.